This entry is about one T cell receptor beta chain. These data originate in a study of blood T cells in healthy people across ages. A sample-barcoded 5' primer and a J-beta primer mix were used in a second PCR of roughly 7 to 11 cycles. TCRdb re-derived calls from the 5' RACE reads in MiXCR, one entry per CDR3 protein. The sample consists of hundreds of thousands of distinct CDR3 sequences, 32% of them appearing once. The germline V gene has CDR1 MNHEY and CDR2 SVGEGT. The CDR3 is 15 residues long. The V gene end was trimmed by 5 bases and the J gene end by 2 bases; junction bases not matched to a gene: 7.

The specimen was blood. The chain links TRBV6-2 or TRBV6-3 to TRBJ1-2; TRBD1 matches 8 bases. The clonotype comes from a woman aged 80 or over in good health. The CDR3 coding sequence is TGTGCCAGCAGTGACCCGGGACAGGCCAACTATGGCTACACCTTC. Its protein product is CASSDPGQANYGYTF.